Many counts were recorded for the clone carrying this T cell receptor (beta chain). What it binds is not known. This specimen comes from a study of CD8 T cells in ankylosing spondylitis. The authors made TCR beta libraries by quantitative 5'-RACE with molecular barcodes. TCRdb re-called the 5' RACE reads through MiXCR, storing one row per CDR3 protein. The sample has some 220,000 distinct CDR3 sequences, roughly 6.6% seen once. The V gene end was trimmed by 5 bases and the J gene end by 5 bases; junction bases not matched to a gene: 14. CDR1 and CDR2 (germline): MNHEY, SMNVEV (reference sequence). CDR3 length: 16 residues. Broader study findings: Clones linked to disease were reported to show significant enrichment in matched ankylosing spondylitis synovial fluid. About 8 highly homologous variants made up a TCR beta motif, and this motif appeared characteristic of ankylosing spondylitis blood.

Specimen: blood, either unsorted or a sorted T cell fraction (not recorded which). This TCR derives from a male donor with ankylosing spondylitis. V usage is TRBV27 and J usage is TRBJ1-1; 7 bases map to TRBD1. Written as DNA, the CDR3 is TGTGCCAGCAGTCTTACAACTCAGGGGGGAGGGACTGAAGCTTTCTTT. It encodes CASSLTTQGGGTEAFF.